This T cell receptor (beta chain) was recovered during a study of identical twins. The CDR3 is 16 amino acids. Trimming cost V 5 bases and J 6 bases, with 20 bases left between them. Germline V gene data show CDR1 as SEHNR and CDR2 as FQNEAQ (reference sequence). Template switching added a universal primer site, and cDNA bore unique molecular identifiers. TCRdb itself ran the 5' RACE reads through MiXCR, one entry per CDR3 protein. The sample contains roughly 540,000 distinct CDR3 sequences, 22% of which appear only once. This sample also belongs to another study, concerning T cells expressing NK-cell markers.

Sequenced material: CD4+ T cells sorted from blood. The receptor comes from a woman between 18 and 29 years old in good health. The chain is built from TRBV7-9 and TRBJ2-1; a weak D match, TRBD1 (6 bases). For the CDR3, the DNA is TGTGCCAGCAGCCACTACAGGGCGGCCTTCTCCAATGAGCAGTTCTTC. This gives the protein CASSHYRAAFSNEQFF.